The 11 T cell receptor beta chains below were found in one sample sequenced in a study of regulatory T cells in long-lasting Graves disease. CDR3-region Arm-PCR and iRepertoire HTBI primers produced the TCR beta libraries. Via MiXCR, TCRdb re-called the multiplex PCR reads, giving one row per CDR3 protein. The sample holds 400,000 to 450,000 distinct CDR3 sequences; 23% are singletons and the top ten take roughly 30%. Time point noted: persistent/refractory GD, antithyroid drugs over 5 years with positive TRAb. Isolated PBMC RNA provided the starting material for the TCR library. Sequencing was performed on peripheral blood mononuclear cells (PBMCs), taken when the disease was refractory, from a patient treated with antithyroid drugs. Source of these receptors: a female donor with Graves disease.

The V call is TRBV5-1, the J call TRBJ2-7; 8 nucleotides match TRBD2. V shed 1 base, J shed 5 bases, and the junction held 8 bases outside the gene matches. The CDR3 runs 15 residues. Germline values: CDR1 SGHRS, CDR2 YFSETQ. The CDR3 DNA is TGCGCCAGCAGCTTGTTTTTAAGCGGGAGAAACGAGCAGTACTTC. Translated, it gives CASSLFLSGRNEQYF.

This clonotype was observed a few times. The chain combines TRBV6-1 with TRBJ1-5; 7 positions agree with TRBD1. With 5 bases clipped from V and 5 bases from J, the junction kept 3 bases outside the gene matches. In germline, CDR1 is MNHNS, CDR2 SASEGT. The CDR3 covers 13 residues. CDR3 DNA: TGTGCCAGCAGTAGGGACAGTTATCAGCCCCAGCATTTT. Its translation is CASSRDSYQPQHF.

This clonotype has only a few counts. The chain employs TRBV20-1 and TRBJ1-5; the D is unclear. V gave up 2 bases and J gave up 7 bases, with 18 bases separating them. This CDR3 has 15 residues. Germline V gene sequence: CDR1 DFQATT, CDR2 SNEGSKA (reference sequence). In nucleotides, the CDR3 is TGCAGTGCTAGAAGGCAGGAGGGTTTTATGCAGCCCCAGCATTTT. This codes for CSARRQEGFMQPQHF.

This clonotype was observed at least ten times. The V and J genes are TRBV11-2 and TRBJ1-1; no firm D call. The CDR3 runs 13 residues. The ends were cut back, 5 bases at V and 6 bases at J, with 13 bases in the middle. The germline V gene encodes CDR1 SGHAT and CDR2 FQNNGV. CDR3 residues: CASSRVIGAEAFF. The CDR3 DNA is TGTGCCAGCAGCCGGGTTATTGGCGCTGAAGCTTTCTTT.

This clonotype was recorded many times. This chain links TRBV20-1 with TRBJ2-5, with 7 nucleotides matching TRBD2. This CDR3 comprises 14 residues. The J segment lost 4 bases and the V segment lost 3 bases, leaving 8 bases of the junction unmatched. Germline CDR1 and CDR2: DFQATT and SNEGSKA (reference sequence). The CDR3 coding sequence is TGCAGTGCTAGTGGAGGGAGGGCCAGAGAGACCCAGTACTTC. Its protein product is CSASGGRARETQYF.

This clonotype showed up just a few times. The chain is built from TRBV11-2 and TRBJ1-1; possible D gene TRBD1, 5 bases. The germline gives CDR1 SGHAT, CDR2 FQNNGV. This CDR3 is built from 14 residues. The ends were cut back, 1 base at V and 5 bases at J, with 11 bases in the middle. CDR3 coding DNA: TGTGCCAGCAGCTTAGTGGGGCCCCAGACTGAAGCTTTCTTT. Its translation is CASSLVGPQTEAFF.

This chain joins TRBV28 and TRBJ2-6; 10 nucleotides match TRBD1. CDR1 is MDHEN, CDR2 SYDVKM, per germline. CDR3 length: 16 residues. V trimming: 6 bases; J trimming: 4 bases; junction bases outside the gene matches: 6. DNA for the CDR3: TGTGCCAGCAGCTGGGACAGGGGCCCCGGGGCCAACGTCCTGACTTTC. This gives the protein CASSWDRGPGANVLTF.

The chain uses TRBV6-2 or TRBV6-3 and TRBJ1-5; 8 bases map to TRBD1. With V trimmed by 7 bases and J by 6 bases, 8 bases remained unmatched. The V gene's germline CDR1 is MNHEY and CDR2 SVGEGT. The CDR3 extends over 14 amino acids. CDR3 in DNA: TGTGCCAGCACCCCGACAGGGGATCTTCAGCCCCAGCATTTT. It is translated as CASTPTGDLQPQHF.

CDR3 sequence reads: CATSSGDSPYEQYF. DNA of the CDR3: TGTGCCACCAGCAGCGGGGACAGTCCCTACGAGCAGTACTTC. J is TRBJ2-7 and V is TRBV15; 7 bases are shared with TRBD1. This CDR3 spans 14 amino acids. Per germline, CDR1 LNHNV and CDR2 YYDKDF (reference sequence). V shed 3 bases, J shed 2 bases, and the junction held 4 bases outside the gene matches.

The V and J genes are TRBV6-1 and TRBJ2-5, with 10 bases fitting TRBD1. In germline, CDR1 is MNHNS, CDR2 SASEGT. With 7 bases clipped from V and 0 bases from J, the junction kept 11 bases outside the gene matches. This CDR3 has 17 residues. CDR3 residues: CASNPGQGIWYQETQYF. CDR3 DNA: TGTGCCAGCAATCCGGGACAGGGGATTTGGTACCAAGAGACCCAGTACTTC.

This clonotype was counted many times. CDR3 protein: CASLSSGTSYSPLHF. The CDR3 coding sequence is TGTGCCAGCCTAAGTTCCGGGACCTCCTATTCACCCCTCCACTTT. The rearrangement uses TRBV2 and TRBJ1-6; possible D gene TRBD1, 5 bases. V lost 8 bases to trimming and J lost 8 bases, with 19 bases between them. The CDR3 spans 15 residues. CDR1 and CDR2 (germline): SNHLY, FYNNEI.